The entry that follows covers one TCR beta chain sequence. Reverse transcription of 0.5 to 1 ug RNA used random hexamers. The CDR3 of TCR beta was amplified by immunoSEQ multiplex PCR across 54 Vbeta and 13 Jbeta. One entry per CDR3 protein results from TCRdb running MiXCR on the immunoSEQ multiplex PCR reads. The repertoire holds about 200,000 distinct CDR3 sequences, with roughly 90% as singletons. The data stem from a study of CD8 T cells in Susac syndrome. V gave up 3 bases and J gave up 0 bases, with 9 bases separating them. The CDR3 consists of 14 residues. Germline loops: CDR1 ENHRY, CDR2 SYGVKD.

The V and J genes are TRBV10-3 and TRBJ2-7, with D possibly called TRBD1 or TRBD2 (5 bases each). The sample taken for sequencing was CD4+ T cells from PBMCs. The TCR comes from a human donor with Susac syndrome. CDR3 nucleotides: TGTGCCATCAGTGACCGGGACGGCTCCTACGAGCAGTACTTC. Residues: CAISDRDGSYEQYF.